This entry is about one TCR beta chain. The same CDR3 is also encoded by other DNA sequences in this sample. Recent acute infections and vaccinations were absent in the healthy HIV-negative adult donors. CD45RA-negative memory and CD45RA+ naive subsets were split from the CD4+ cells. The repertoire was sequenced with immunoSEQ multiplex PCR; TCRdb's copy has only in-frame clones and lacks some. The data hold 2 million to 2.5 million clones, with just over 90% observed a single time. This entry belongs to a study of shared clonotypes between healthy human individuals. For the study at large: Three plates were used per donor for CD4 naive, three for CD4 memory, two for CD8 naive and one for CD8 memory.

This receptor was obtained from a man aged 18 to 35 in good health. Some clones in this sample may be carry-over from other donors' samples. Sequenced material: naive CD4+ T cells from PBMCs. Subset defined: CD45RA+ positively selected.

CDR3 bases: TGCGCCAGCAGCGTGACAGGGGGAAATGAAAAACTGTTTTTT. This gives the protein CASSVTGGNEKLFF. V is TRBV5-1 and J is TRBJ1-4; 9 bases align to TRBD1. CDR1 and CDR2 from the germline V gene are SGHRS and YFSETQ. The CDR3 length is 14 residues. J was trimmed by 5 bases and V by 4 bases; bases with no gene match: 3.